Each of the 4 T cell receptor beta chains below was sequenced from the same sample in a study of blood T cell repertoires in COVID-19. The data were produced by immunoSEQ multiplex PCR, yet TCRdb's version contains in-frame clones alone and is incomplete. This table has some 110,000 clones, over 75% appearing once. Sequencing used peripheral blood. The origin of the receptors is a man aged 55 to 69 with active or convalescent COVID-19.

This clone appeared a single time. J is TRBJ2-7 and V is TRBV12-5; TRBD1 matches at 8 bases. Germline V gives CDR1 LGHNT, CDR2 FRNRAP. With V trimmed by 2 bases and J by 0 bases, 6 bases remained unmatched. The CDR3 totals 16 residues. Here the CDR3 reads CASGLSLTGGSYEQYF. In DNA, the CDR3 is TGTGCTAGTGGTTTGTCACTCACAGGGGGCTCCTACGAGCAGTACTTC. The full variable domain, completed using reference TRBV12-5 and TRBJ2-7, is DARVTQTPRHKVTEMGQEVTMRCQPILGHNTVFWYRQTMMQGLELLAYFRNRAPLDDSGMPKDRFSAEMPDATLATLKIQPSEPRDSAVYFCASGLSLTGGSYEQYFGPGTRLTVT.

The chain links TRBV7-3 to TRBJ1-5; 9 nucleotides line up with TRBD1. Trimming removed 5 bases from V and 5 bases from J; junction bases left unmatched: 7. Germline CDR1 reads SGHTA; CDR2 reads FQGTGA. The CDR3 covers 15 residues. The CDR3 DNA reads as TGTGCCAGCAGCCCCTGGGACAGGGCCGATCAGCCCCAGCATTTT. Amino acids: CASSPWDRADQPQHF.

The J gene is TRBJ2-1, the V gene TRBV4-1; 13 bases fit TRBD2. The germline V gene has CDR1 MGHRA and CDR2 YSYEKL. The ends lost 4 bases at V and 12 bases at J; junction bases unmatched: 9. The CDR3 extends over 15 amino acids. The CDR3 spells CASSPGLAGSKGQFF. CDR3 nucleotides: TGCGCCAGCAGCCCGGGACTAGCGGGATCCAAGGGGCAGTTCTTC.

This chain connects TRBV4-3 to TRBJ1-2; no clear D. Germline V gene sequence: CDR1 LGHNA, CDR2 YSLEER. The CDR3 loop spans 15 amino acids. The V and J ends lost 0 bases and 4 bases respectively, with 12 bases between them. The chain's CDR3 is CASSQDSANLYGYTF. The CDR3 region has the DNA TGCGCCAGCAGCCAAGATAGTGCGAACCTCTATGGCTACACCTTC.